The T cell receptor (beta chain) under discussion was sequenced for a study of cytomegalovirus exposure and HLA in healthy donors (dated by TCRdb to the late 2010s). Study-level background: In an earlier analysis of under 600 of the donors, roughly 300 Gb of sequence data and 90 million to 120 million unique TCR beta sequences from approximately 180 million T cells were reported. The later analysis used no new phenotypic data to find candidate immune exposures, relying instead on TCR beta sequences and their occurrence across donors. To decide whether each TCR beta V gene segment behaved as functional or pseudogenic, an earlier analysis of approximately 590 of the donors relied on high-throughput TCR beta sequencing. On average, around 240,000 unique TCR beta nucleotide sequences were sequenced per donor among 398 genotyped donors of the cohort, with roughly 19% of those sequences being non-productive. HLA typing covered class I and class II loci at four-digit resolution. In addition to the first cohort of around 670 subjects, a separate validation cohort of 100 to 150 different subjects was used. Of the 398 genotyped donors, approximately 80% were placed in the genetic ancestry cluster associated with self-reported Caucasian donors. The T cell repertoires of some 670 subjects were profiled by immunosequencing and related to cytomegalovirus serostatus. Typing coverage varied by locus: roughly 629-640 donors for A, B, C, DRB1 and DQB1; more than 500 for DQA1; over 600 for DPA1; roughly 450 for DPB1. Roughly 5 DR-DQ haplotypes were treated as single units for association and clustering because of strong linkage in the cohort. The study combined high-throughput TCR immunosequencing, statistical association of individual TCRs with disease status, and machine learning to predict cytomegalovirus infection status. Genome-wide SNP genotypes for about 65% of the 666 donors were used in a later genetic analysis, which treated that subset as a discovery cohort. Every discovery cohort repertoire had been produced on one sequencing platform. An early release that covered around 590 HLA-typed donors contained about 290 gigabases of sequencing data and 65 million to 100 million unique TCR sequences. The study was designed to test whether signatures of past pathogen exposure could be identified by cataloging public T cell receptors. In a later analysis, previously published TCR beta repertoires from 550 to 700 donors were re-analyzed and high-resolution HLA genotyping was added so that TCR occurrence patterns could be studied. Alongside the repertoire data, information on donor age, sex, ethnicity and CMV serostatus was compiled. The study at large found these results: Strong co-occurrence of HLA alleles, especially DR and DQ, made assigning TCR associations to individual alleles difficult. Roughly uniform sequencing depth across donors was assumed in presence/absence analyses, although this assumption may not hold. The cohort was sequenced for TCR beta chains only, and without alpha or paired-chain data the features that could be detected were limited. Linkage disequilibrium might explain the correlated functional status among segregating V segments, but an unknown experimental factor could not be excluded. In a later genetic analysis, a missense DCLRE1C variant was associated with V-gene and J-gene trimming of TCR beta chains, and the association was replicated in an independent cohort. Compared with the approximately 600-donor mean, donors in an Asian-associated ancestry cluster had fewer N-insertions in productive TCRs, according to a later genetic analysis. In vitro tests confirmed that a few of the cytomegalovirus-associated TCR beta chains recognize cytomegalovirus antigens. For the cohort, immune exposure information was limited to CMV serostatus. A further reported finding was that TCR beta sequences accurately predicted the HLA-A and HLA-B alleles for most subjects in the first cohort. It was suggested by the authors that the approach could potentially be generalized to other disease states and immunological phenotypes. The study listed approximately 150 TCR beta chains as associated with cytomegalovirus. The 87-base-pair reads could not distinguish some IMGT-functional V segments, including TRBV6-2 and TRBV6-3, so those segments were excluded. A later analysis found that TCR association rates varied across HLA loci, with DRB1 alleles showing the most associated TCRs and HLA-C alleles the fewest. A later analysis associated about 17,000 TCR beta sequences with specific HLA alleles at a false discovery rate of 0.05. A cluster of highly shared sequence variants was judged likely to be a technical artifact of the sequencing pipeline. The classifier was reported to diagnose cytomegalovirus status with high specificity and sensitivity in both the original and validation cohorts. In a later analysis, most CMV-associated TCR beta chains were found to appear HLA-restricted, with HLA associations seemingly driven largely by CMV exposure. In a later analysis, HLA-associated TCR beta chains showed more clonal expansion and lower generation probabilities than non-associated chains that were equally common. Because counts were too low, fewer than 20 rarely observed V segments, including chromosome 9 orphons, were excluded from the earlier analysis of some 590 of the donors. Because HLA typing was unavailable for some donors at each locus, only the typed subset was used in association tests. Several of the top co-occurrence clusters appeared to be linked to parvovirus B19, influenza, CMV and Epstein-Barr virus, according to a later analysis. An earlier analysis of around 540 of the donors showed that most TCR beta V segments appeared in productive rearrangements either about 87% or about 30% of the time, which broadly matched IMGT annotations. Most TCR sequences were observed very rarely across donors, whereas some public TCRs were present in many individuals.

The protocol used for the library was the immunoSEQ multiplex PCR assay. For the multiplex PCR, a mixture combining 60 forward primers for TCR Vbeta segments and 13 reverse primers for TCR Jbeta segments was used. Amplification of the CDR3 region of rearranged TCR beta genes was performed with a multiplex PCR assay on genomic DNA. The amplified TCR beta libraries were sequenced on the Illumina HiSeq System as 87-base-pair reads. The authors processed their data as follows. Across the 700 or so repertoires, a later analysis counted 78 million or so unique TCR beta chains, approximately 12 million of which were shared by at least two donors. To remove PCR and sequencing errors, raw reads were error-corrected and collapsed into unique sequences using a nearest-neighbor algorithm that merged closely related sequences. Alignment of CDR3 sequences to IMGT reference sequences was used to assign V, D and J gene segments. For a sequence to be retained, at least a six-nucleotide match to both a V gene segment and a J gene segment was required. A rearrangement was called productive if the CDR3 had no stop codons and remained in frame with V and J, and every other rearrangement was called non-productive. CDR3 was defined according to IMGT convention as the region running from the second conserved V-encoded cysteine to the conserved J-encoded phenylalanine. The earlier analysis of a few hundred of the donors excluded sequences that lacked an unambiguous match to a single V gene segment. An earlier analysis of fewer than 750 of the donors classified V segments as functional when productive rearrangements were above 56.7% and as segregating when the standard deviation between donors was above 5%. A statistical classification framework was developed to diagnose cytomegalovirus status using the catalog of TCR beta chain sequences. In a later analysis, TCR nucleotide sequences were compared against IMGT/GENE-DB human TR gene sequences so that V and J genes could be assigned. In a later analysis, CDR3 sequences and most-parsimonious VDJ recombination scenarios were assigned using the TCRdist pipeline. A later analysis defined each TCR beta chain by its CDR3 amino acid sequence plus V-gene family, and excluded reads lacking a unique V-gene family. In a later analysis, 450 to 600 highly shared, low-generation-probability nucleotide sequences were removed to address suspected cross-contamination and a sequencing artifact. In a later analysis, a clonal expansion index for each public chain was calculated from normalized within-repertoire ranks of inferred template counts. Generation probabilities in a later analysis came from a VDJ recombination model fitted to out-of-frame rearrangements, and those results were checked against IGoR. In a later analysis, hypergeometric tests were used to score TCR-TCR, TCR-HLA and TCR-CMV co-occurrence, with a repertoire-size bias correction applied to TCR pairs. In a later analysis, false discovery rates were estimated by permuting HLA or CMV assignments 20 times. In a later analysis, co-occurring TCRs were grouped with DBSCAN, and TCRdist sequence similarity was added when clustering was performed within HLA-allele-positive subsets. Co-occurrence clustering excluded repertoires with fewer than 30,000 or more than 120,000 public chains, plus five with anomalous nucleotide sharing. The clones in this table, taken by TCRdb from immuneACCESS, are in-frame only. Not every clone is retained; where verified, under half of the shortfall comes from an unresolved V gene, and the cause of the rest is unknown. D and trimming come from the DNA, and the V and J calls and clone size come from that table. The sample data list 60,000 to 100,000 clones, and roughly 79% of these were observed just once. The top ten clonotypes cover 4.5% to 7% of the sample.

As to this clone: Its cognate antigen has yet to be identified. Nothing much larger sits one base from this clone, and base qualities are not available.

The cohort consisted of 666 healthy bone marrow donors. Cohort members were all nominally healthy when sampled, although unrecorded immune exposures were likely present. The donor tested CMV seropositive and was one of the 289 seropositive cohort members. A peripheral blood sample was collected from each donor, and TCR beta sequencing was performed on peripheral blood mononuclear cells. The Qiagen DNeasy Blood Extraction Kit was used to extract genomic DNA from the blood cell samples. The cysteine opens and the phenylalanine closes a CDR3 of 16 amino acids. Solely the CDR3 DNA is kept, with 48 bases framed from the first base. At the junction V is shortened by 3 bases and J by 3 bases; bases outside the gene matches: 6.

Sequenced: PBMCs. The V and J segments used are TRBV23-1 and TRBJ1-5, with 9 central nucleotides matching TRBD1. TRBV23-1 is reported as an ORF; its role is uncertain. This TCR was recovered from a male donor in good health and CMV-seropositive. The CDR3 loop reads CASSHYNRGPNQPQHF. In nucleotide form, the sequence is TGCGCCAGCAGTCATTATAACAGGGGGCCCAATCAGCCCCAGCATTTT.